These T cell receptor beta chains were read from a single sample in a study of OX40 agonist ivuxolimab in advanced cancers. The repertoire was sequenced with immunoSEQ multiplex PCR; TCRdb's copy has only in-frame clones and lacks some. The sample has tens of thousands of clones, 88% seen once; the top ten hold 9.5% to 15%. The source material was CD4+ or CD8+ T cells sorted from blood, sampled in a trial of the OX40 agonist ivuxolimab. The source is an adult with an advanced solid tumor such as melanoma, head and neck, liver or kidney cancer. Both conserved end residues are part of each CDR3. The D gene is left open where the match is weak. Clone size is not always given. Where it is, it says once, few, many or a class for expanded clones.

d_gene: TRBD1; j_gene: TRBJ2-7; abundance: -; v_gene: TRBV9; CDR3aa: CASSVDTGTGGYEQYF; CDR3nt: TGTGCCAGCAGCGTCGACACCGGGACAGGGGGCTACGAGCAGTACTTC
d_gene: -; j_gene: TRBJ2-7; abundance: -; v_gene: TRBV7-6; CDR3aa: CASSRADRRAWLPYEQYF; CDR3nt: TGTGCCAGCAGCCGAGCGGACAGGAGGGCCTGGCTCCCCTACGAGCAGTACTTC
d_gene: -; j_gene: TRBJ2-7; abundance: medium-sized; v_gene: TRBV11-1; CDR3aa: CASSLARDGAYEQYF; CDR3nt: TGTGCCAGCAGCTTAGCTCGGGACGGAGCCTACGAGCAGTACTTC
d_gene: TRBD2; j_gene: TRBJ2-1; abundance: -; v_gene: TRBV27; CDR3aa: CASTEGTSGSNEQFF; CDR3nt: TGTGCCAGCACTGAAGGGACTAGCGGGAGCAATGAGCAGTTCTTC
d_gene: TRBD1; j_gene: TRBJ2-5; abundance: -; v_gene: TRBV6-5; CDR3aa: CASRSQGWETQYF; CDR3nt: TGTGCCAGCAGATCACAGGGGTGGGAGACCCAGTACTTC
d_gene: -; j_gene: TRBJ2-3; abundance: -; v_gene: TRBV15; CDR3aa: CATSGLIGQGAIPYTDTQYF; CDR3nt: TGTGCCACCAGCGGCCTCATTGGGCAGGGAGCGATACCTTACACAGATACGCAGTATTTT
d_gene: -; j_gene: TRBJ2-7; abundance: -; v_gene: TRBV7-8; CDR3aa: CASSLGDIGEQYF; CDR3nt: TGTGCCAGCAGCTTAGGGGACATTGGGGAGCAGTACTTC
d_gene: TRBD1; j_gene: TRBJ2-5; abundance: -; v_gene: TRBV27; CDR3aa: CASSPDRGTLETQYF; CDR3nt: TGTGCCAGCAGTCCAGACAGGGGGACACTGGAGACCCAGTACTTC
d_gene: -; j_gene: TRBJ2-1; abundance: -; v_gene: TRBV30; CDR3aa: CAWSFEVNEQFF; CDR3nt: TGTGCCTGGAGTTTTGAGGTCAATGAGCAGTTCTTC
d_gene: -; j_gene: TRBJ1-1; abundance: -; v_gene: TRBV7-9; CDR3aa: CASRFTGGRETEAFF; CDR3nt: TGTGCCAGCAGGTTCACCGGGGGGCGAGAGACTGAAGCTTTCTTT
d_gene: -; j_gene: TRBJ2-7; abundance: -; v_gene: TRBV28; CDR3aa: CASSYTVKQGGVNEQYF; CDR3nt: TGTGCCAGCAGTTATACCGTCAAACAGGGAGGGGTCAACGAGCAGTACTTC
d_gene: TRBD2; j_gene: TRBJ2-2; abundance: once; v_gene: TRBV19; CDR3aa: CASNKQGPGTSGRASGELFF; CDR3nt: TGTGCCAGTAACAAACAGGGGCCGGGGACTAGCGGGAGGGCCTCCGGGGAGCTGTTTTTT
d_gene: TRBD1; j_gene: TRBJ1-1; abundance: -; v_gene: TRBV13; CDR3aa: CASSPGDRIYTEAFF; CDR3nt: TGTGCCAGCAGCCCGGGGGACAGAATATACACTGAAGCTTTCTTT
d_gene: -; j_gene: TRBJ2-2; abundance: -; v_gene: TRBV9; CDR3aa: CASSLNTGELFF; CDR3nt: TGTGCCAGCAGCCTGAACACCGGGGAGCTGTTTTTT
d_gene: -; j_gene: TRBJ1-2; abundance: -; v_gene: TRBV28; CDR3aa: CASSLEDRNYGYTF; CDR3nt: TGTGCCAGCAGTCTTGAGGACAGAAACTATGGCTACACCTTC
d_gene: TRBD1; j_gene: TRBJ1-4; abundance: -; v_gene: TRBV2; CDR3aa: CAGLGTGVEKLFF; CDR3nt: TGTGCCGGGCTAGGGACAGGGGTGGAAAAACTGTTTTTT
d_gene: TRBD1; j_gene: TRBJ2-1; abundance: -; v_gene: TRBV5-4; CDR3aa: CASSVGDRYNEQFF; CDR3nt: TGTGCCAGCAGCGTTGGGGACAGATACAATGAGCAGTTCTTC
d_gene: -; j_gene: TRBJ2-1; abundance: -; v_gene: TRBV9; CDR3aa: CASSVEDFFDEQFF; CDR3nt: TGTGCCAGCAGCGTCGAGGACTTTTTTGATGAGCAGTTCTTC
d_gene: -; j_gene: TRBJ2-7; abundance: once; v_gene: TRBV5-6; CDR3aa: CASSLAREQYF; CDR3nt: TGTGCCAGCAGCTTGGCCAGGGAGCAGTACTTC
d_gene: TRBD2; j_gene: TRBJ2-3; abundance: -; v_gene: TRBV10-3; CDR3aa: CAISELLAGGPPDTQYF; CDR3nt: TGTGCCATCAGTGAGTTACTAGCGGGAGGGCCTCCAGATACGCAGTATTTT
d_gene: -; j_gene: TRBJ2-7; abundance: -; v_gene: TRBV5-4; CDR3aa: CASSFGVNEQYF; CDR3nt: TGTGCCAGCAGCTTCGGGGTTAACGAGCAGTACTTC
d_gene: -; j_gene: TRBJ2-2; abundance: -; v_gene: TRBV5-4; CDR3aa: CASRPGTTNTGELFF; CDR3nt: TGTGCCAGCCGTCCGGGGACCACCAACACCGGGGAGCTGTTTTTT
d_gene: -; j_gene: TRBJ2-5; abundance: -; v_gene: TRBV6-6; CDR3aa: CASRNKGWETQYF; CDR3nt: TGTGCCAGCAGAAACAAAGGGTGGGAGACCCAGTACTTC
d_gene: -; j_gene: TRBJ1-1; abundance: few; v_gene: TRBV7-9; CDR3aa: CASSLGGRAFF; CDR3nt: TGTGCCAGCAGCCTAGGCGGGCGAGCTTTCTTT
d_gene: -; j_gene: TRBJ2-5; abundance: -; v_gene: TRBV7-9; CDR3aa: CASSQDFETQYF; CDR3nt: TGCGCCAGCAGCCAAGATTTCGAGACCCAGTACTTC
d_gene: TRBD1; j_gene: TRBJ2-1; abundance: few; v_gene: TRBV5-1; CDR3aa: CASSSGTGAYNEQFF; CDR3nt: TGCGCCAGCAGCTCCGGGACAGGGGCCTACAATGAGCAGTTCTTC
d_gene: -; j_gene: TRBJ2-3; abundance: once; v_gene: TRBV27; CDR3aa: CASKKPGAASTDTQYF; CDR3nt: TGTGCCAGCAAAAAACCGGGGGCCGCTAGCACAGATACGCAGTATTTT
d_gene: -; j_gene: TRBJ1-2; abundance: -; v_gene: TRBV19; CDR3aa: CASSISASAGYTF; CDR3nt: TGTGCCAGTAGTATTTCCGCGTCGGCCGGCTACACCTTC
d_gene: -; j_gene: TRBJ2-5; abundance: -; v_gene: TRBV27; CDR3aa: CASSRDRNWETQYF; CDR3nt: TGTGCCAGCAGCCGCGACAGGAACTGGGAGACCCAGTACTTC
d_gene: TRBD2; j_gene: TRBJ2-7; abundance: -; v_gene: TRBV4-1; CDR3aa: CASSYRLAGDYEQYF; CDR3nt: TGCGCCAGCAGCTACCGACTAGCGGGAGACTACGAGCAGTACTTC
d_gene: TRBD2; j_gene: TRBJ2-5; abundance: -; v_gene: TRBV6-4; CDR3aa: CASSVTLAEGTQYF; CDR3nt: TGTGCCAGCAGTGTCACACTAGCGGAGGGGACCCAGTACTTC
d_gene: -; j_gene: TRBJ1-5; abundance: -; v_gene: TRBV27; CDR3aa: CASGRQWESNQPQHF; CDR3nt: TGTGCCAGCGGTCGACAGTGGGAGAGCAATCAGCCCCAGCATTTT
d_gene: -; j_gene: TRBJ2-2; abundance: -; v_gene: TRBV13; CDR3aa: CASVARGSNTGELFF; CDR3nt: TGTGCCTCAGTGGCCAGGGGCTCGAACACCGGGGAGCTGTTTTTT
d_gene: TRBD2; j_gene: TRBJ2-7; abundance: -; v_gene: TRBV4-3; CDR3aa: CASSQDTGAGFYEQYF; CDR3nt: TGCGCCAGCAGCCAAGATACAGGAGCGGGGTTCTACGAGCAGTACTTC
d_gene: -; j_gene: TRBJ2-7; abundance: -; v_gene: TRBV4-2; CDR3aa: CASSQVVSKEREQYF; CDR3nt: TGTGCCAGCAGCCAAGTTGTCTCAAAGGAGCGCGAGCAGTACTTC
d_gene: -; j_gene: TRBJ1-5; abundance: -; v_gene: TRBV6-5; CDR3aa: CASSYLGGQPQHF; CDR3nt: TGTGCCAGCAGTTACTTAGGGGGTCAGCCCCAGCATTTT
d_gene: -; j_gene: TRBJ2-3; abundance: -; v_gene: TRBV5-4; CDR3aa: CASSLSSGLDTQYF; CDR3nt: TGTGCCAGCAGCTTAAGTAGCGGACTAGATACGCAGTATTTT
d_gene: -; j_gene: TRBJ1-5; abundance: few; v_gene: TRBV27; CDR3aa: CASSPWNARSNQPQHF; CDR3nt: TGTGCCAGCAGTCCCTGGAACGCTAGAAGCAATCAGCCCCAGCATTTT
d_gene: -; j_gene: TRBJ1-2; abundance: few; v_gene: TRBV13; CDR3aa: CASSLPNYGYTF; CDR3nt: TGTGCCAGCAGCTTACCCAACTATGGCTACACCTTC
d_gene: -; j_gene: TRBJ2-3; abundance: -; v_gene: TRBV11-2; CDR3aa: CASSSWTTTDTQYF; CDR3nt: TGTGCCAGCAGCTCTTGGACTACCACAGATACGCAGTATTTT
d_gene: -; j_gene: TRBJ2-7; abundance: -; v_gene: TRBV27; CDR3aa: CASSLYVASYEQYF; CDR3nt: TGTGCCAGCAGTTTGTATGTGGCTTCCTACGAGCAGTACTTC
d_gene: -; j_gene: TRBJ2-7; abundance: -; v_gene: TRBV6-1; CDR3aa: CASSEGHYEQYF; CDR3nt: TGTGCCAGCAGTGAAGGGCACTACGAGCAGTACTTC
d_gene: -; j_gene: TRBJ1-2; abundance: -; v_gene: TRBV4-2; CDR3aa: CASSTGRGVYGYTF; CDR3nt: TGTGCCAGCAGCACCGGACGAGGGGTCTATGGCTACACCTTC
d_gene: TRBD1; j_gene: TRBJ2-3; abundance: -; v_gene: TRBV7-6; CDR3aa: CASSSRTGWAGDTQYF; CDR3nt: TGTGCCAGCAGCTCCAGGACAGGATGGGCAGGGGATACGCAGTATTTT
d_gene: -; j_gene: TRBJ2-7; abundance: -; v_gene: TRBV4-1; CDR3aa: CASSQDWQDYEQYF; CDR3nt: TGCGCCAGCAGCCAAGATTGGCAGGACTACGAGCAGTACTTC
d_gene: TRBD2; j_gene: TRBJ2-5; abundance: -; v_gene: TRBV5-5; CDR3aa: CASSSGGPQETQYF; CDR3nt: TGTGCCAGCAGCTCGGGGGGTCCCCAAGAGACCCAGTACTTC
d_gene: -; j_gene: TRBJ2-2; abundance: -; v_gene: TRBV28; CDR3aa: CASSLSRDPGELFF; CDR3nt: TGTGCCAGCAGTTTATCCAGGGATCCCGGGGAGCTGTTTTTT
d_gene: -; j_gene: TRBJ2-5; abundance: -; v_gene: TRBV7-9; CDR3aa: CASSPSGGGNQETQYF; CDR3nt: TGTGCCAGCAGCCCATCTGGCGGTGGCAATCAAGAGACCCAGTACTTC
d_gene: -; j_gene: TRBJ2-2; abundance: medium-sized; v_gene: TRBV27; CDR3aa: CASSWEGTGGELFF; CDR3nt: TGTGCCAGCAGTTGGGAAGGGACGGGCGGGGAGCTGTTTTTT
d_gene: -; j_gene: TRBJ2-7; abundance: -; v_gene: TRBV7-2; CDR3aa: CASSLANRDYEQYF; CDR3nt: TGTGCCAGCAGCTTGGCGAACAGGGACTACGAGCAGTACTTC
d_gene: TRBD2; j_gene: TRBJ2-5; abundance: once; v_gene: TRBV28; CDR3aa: CASSFPLLAGEETQYF; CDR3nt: TGTGCCAGCAGCTTCCCTCTCCTAGCGGGAGAGGAGACCCAGTACTTC
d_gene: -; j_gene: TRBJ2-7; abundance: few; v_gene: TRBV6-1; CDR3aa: CASILLATPSYEQYF; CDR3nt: TGTGCCAGCATCTTACTAGCTACGCCTTCCTACGAGCAGTACTTC
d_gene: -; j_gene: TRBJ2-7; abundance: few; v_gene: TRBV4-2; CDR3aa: CASSVGTTGNYEQYF; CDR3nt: TGTGCCAGCAGCGTAGGAACGACAGGAAACTACGAGCAGTACTTC
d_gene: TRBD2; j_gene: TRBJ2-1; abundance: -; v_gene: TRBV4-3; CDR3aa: CASSQEVSGGTSRYNEQFF; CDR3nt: TGCGCCAGCAGCCAAGAAGTATCTGGCGGGACTAGTCGCTACAATGAGCAGTTCTTC
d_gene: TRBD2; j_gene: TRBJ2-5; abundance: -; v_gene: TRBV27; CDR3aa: CASSLIAGGAQETQYF; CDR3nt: TGTGCCAGCAGTTTGATTGCCGGGGGGGCTCAAGAGACCCAGTACTTC
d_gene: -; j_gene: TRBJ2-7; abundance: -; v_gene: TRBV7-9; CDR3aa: CASSGGAQYEQYF; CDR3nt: TGTGCCAGCAGCGGGGGGGCCCAGTACGAGCAGTACTTC
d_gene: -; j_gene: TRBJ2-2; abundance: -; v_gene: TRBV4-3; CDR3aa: CASSHSESGELFF; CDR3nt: TGCGCCAGCAGTCATTCGGAGTCCGGGGAGCTGTTTTTT
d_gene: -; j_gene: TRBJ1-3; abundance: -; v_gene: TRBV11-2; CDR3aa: CASSVYGVTGNTIYF; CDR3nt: TGTGCCAGCAGCGTCTACGGGGTGACTGGAAACACCATATATTTT
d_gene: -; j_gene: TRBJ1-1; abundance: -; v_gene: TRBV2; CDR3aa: CASSSRRSPSEMNTEAFF; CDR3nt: TGTGCCAGCAGTTCCAGACGGAGCCCCTCGGAGATGAACACTGAAGCTTTCTTT